This TCR beta chain was sequenced in a study of neurological immune-mediated disorders. It was by 5'RACE with 10-nucleotide random UMIs that the cDNA was made. Whenever a sequencing run was performed, it yielded over 170 million TCR-beta sequences from 15-18 subjects. Each CDR3 protein is one row after TCRdb ran MiXCR on the 5' RACE reads. The sample lists approximately 86,000 distinct CDR3 sequences; 2.5% to 3% were seen once. In this sample, this clonotype turned up many times. The sequenced material came from PBMCs. The clonotype was recovered from a woman aged 25 to 45 with multiple sclerosis.

For the CDR3, the DNA is TGTGCCAGCAGCCGGGGGTGGACGGATCAGCCCCAGCATTTT. It yields the protein CASSRGWTDQPQHF. The rearrangement links TRBV13 to TRBJ1-5, with TRBD1 as a possible D gene (5 bases). Trimming removed 5 bases from V and 5 bases from J, with 13 bases in between. The germline CDR1 and CDR2 sequences are PRHDT and FYEKMQ (reference sequence). CDR3 length equals 14 residues.